Given below is one T cell receptor (beta chain) in context. This sample is drawn from a study of blood T cell repertoires in COVID-19. In the study overall: T cells, B-cell-depleted T cells, or PBMCs supplied cDNA or gDNA.

The V gene lost 8 bases and the J gene lost 5 bases, with 10 bases spanning the gap. Germline assignment: CDR1 ENHRY and CDR2 SYGVKD. This CDR3 has 12 residues. Sequenced by immunoSEQ multiplex PCR; TCRdb stores in-frame clones only, minus some. The sample shows about 11,000 clones, roughly 88% of them seen only once. Sequenced sample: peripheral blood. The chain carries TRBV10-3 and TRBJ1-3, with unresolved D. The clonotype originates from a human donor in a cohort sampled during active COVID-19. The CDR3: CAIVSERNTIYF. In DNA form, the CDR3 reads TGTGCCATCGTCAGTGAAAGAAACACCATATATTTT.